This TCR beta chain was sequenced in a study of blood T cell repertoires in COVID-19. From germline, CDR1 is MGHDK and CDR2 SYGVNS. Trimming pared 2 bases from V and 0 bases from J, leaving 8 bases between. CDR3 length: 15 amino acids. Generated by immunoSEQ multiplex PCR, the TCRdb table keeps only in-frame clones and is missing some. The table records about 230,000 clones, around 89% of them present only once. Sequenced: PBMCs or T cells enriched from blood (not recorded which). The receptor comes from a woman aged 40 to 50 with acute COVID-19. The chain carries TRBV25-1 and TRBJ2-4; D uncertain. The CDR3 DNA is TGTGCCAGCAGTGAAGGCGGCCTAGCCAAAAACATTCAGTACTTC. It specifies CASSEGGLAKNIQYF.